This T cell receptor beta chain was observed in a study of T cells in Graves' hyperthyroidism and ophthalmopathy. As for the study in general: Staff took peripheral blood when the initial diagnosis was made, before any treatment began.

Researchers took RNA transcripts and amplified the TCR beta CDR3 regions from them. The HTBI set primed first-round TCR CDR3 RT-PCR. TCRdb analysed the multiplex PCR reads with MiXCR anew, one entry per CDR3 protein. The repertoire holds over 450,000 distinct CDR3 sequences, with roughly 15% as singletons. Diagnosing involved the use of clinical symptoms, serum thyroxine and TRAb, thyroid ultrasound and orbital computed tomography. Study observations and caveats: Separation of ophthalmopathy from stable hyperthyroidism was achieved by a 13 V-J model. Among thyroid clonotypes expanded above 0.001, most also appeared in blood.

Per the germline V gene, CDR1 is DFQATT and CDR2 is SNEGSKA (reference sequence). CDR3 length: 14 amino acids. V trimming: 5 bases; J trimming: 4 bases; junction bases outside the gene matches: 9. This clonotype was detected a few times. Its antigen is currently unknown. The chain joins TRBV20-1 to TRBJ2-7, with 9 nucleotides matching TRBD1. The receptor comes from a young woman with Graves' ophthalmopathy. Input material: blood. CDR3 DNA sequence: TGCAGTGCTGCGTGGACAGGGGCCGATTACGAGCAGTACTTC. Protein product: CSAAWTGADYEQYF.